In its sample, the clone carrying this T cell receptor (beta chain) is medium-sized. This record belongs to a study of spatial heterogeneity in lung cancer. Time point denoted: sample taken at primary tumor resection. A total of around 76 untreated early-stage non-small cell lung cancer patients served as donors. The authors sequenced whole RNA from tumor, nontumor lung or frozen PBMC without sorting. The CDR3 totals 14 residues. The J segment lost 0 bases and the V segment lost 5 bases, leaving 4 bases of the junction unmatched. CDR1 and CDR2 (germline): SGHTA, FQGNSA. On each TCR cDNA molecule, a unique molecular identifier was present. TCRdb re-called the 5' RACE reads through MiXCR, storing one row per CDR3 protein. The table lists 3,000 or so distinct CDR3 sequences, 7.5% to 8.5% of them singletons, with about 24% in the top ten.

The sample in question was normal lung tissue next to the tumor, obtained at surgery. This TCR was recovered from a male donor with early-stage non-small cell lung cancer. This rearrangement joins TRBV7-2 to TRBJ2-7; 7 bases fit TRBD2. CDR3 amino acids: CASSPTSPSYEQYF. The CDR3 DNA follows: TGTGCCAGCAGCCCGACTAGCCCCTCCTACGAGCAGTACTTC.